This TCR beta chain was profiled in a study of beta chain features in type 1 diabetes. Background on the study: Cell yields, age and gender were similar between patients and healthy donors.

Study-wide results and limits: It was among patients, rather than healthy donors, that naive, central memory and Treg TCRB repertoires appeared more similar.

Of the isolated RNA, all was reverse transcribed, and so the sequenced material was expressed TCRB transcripts. Naive, central memory and regulatory T cell samples produced a mean of about 3.5 million reads. Using immunoSEQ multiplex PCR, the repertoire was profiled, and TCRdb retains in-frame clones only, with some absent. The table lists approximately 170,000 clones, 7.5% to 10% of them singletons. CD45RO/CCR7/CD25/CD127/CD95/CD27 separated CD4+ naive, central memory, regulatory and stem cell-like memory cells by sorting. The CDR3 has 14 amino acids. The germline V gene has CDR1 GTSNPN and CDR2 SVGIG (reference sequence). V shed 3 bases and J 5 bases; nucleotides not matched to a gene: 3. Details on this clone: Its specificity is not known.

The sequenced material came from central memory CD4+ T cells from blood. The sequence came from a woman aged 18-35 years in good health. The chain combines TRBV30 with TRBJ2-3, with 12 bases lining up with TRBD2. CDR3 DNA sequence: TGTGCCTGGAGACTGGGACTAGCGGGAGATACGCAGTATTTT. Translating it yields CAWRLGLAGDTQYF. Combining the CDR3 with reference TRBV30 and TRBJ2-3 gives the whole variable domain SQTIHQWPATLVQPVGSPLSLECTVEGTSNPNLYWYRQAAGRGLQLLFYSVGIGQISSEVPQNLSASRPQDRQFILSSKKLLLSDSGFYLCAWRLGLAGDTQYFGPGTRLTVL.